This TCR beta chain stems from a study of T-cell reconstitution after alpha-beta-depleted transplantation in children. The CDR3 is made up of 15 amino acids. Trimming removed 4 bases at V and 6 bases at J, with 16 bases between. TCRbeta library preparation incorporated unique molecular identifiers. TCRdb used MiXCR to reprocess the PCR reads, holding one entry per CDR3 protein. In the table there are approximately 79,000 distinct CDR3 sequences, 18% of which are singletons. Sequenced material: PBMCs, mostly from graft donor cells, taken 360 days after TCRalphabeta/CD19-depleted stem cell transplant. The TCR comes from a male patient under 10 years old who had a stem cell transplant for acute lymphoblastic leukemia, so the T cells may come from the graft donor. V gene TRBV12-3 or TRBV12-4 combines with J gene TRBJ2-1; D is unclear. The CDR3 sequence: CASSSLPTWVNEQFF. The CDR3 DNA follows: TGTGCCAGCAGTTCGCTACCCACGTGGGTCAATGAGCAGTTCTTC.